This TCR beta chain was obtained from a study of blood T cell repertoires in COVID-19. Clones were sequenced by immunoSEQ multiplex PCR, and TCRdb holds only the in-frame ones, with some missing. The sample holds about 58,000 clones; approximately 87% are singletons and the top ten take roughly 4.3%. The clonotype was recovered from a man between 35 and 55 years old with active COVID-19. Material: peripheral blood.

The CDR3 region is CASSPTRPDRETDTQYF. In nucleotides, the CDR3 is TGCGCCAGCAGCCCCACACGACCGGACAGGGAGACAGATACGCAGTATTTT. This chain links TRBV10-1 with TRBJ2-3, with TRBD1 identical over 8 bases. Losses at the gene ends were 6 bases for V and 3 bases for J; bases not matched to a gene: 14. CDR3 size: 17 residues. Germline V gene sequence: CDR1 WNHNN, CDR2 SYGVQD (reference sequence).